What follows are 32 T cell receptor beta chains derived from one specimen sequenced in a study of blood T cell repertoires in COVID-19. Generated by immunoSEQ multiplex PCR, the TCRdb table keeps only in-frame clones and is missing some. The table has approximately 380,000 clones, about 85% seen once. Sequencing was performed on peripheral blood. These receptor sequences come from a woman under 30 with acute or convalescent COVID-19.

This clone has a handful of counts. The V and J genes are TRBV12-3 or TRBV12-4 and TRBJ2-7; 8 nucleotides match TRBD1. Trimming at V came to 5 bases and at J to 4 bases, leaving 1 base not matched to a gene. CDR3 length: 12 residues. This CDR3 is CASSGQGYEQYF. CDR3 DNA: TGTGCCAGCAGTGGACAGGGATACGAGCAGTACTTC.

This clone was seen only a few times. This chain connects TRBV28 to TRBJ2-7; 9 nucleotides agree with TRBD2. Unmatched junction bases numbered 7, after V lost 5 bases and J lost 5 bases. The CDR3 sequence is 14 residues long. CDR1 and CDR2 (germline): MDHEN, SYDVKM. Here the CDR3 DNA reads TGTGCCAGCAGTCTACTTAGCGGGAGTGACGAGCAGTACTTC. It yields the protein CASSLLSGSDEQYF.

The V gene is TRBV18, the J gene TRBJ2-5, with TRBD1 matching over 8 bases. Germline trimming cut 1 base from V and 5 bases from J; bases unmatched to any gene: 9. The CDR3 contains 16 residues. The germline gives CDR1 KGHSH, CDR2 LQKENI. The CDR3 protein is CASSPRVQGAGETQYF. The CDR3 bases are TGTGCCAGCTCACCACGAGTGCAGGGGGCTGGGGAGACCCAGTACTTC.

V and J are TRBV5-4 and TRBJ1-1; 10 bases are a match to TRBD1. This CDR3 contains 16 residues. V lost 3 bases to trimming and J lost 1 base; unmatched junction nucleotides: 6. CDR1 SGHNT and CDR2 YYREEE come from the germline V gene (reference sequence). CDR3 nucleotide sequence: TGTGCCAGCAGCTCCCGACAGGGGGCAAGGAACACTGAAGCTTTCTTT. It codes for CASSSRQGARNTEAFF.

This clone came up once. J is TRBJ2-7 and V is TRBV5-1; D is possibly TRBD2 (6 bases). Between the trimmed V and J ends, which lost 3 bases and 0 bases, there was a span of 19 bases. CDR1 SGHRS and CDR2 YFSETQ come from the germline V gene. The CDR3 covers 17 residues. CDR3 DNA: TGCGCCAGCAGCTCGCAAGTTGGTAGCGGATACTCCTACGAGCAGTACTTC. Protein product: CASSSQVGSGYSYEQYF.

J is TRBJ2-7 and V is TRBV7-6; weak D call: TRBD2 (5 bases). This CDR3 contains 15 residues. Germline V CDR1 and CDR2: SGHVS, FNYEAQ. V shed 6 bases and J shed 3 bases, with 18 bases lying between them. The CDR3 spells CASSRFSGENYEQYF. The DNA for the CDR3 is TGTGCCAGCAGTCGCTTTTCTGGGGAGAACTACGAGCAGTACTTC.

The chain links TRBV7-9 to TRBJ1-2; TRBD1 agrees at 7 bases. Trimming took 1 base from V and 0 from J; bases not matched to a gene: 2. This CDR3 has 15 amino acids. Germline CDR1 SEHNR, CDR2 FQNEAQ (reference sequence). The CDR3 DNA reads as TGTGCCAGCAGCTTAGAGGGGGCCTCTAACTATGGCTACACCTTC. It codes for CASSLEGASNYGYTF.

This chain links TRBV20-1 with TRBJ1-1; D remains unclear. The germline V gene has CDR1 DFQATT and CDR2 SNEGSKA (reference sequence). With 3 bases removed from V and 1 base from J, the gap between germline ends came to 12 bases. There are 14 residues in the CDR3. The CDR3 bases are TGCAGTGCTAGTCCTGCTATTCAGAACACTGAAGCTTTCTTT. This gives the protein CSASPAIQNTEAFF.

V gene TRBV9 combines with J gene TRBJ2-7; weak D call: TRBD2 (5 bases). This CDR3 has 14 residues. Germline V gene data show CDR1 as SGDLS and CDR2 as YYNGEE. V was pared by 3 bases and J by 6 bases, with 16 bases between. The CDR3 loop is CASSGAGIRSEQYF. For the CDR3, the DNA is TGTGCCAGCAGCGGAGCCGGGATTAGGAGCGAGCAGTACTTC.

The chain uses TRBV19 and TRBJ2-7; a weak D match, TRBD2 (6 bases). The CDR3 length is 15 residues. CDR1 and CDR2 (germline): LNHDA, SQIVND (reference sequence). With 5 bases removed from V and 2 bases from J, the gap between germline ends came to 16 bases. As DNA, the CDR3 is TGTGCCAGTAGTGTAGCCGGGACTTACACCTACGAGCAGTACTTC. It translates to CASSVAGTYTYEQYF.

The rearrangement joins TRBV28 to TRBJ1-5; 7 bases line up with TRBD1. V was clipped by 5 bases and J by 0 bases; unmatched bases: 7. This CDR3 has 16 amino acids. Germline loops: CDR1 MDHEN, CDR2 SYDVKM. This CDR3 is CASSRRTGHSNQPQHF. In DNA, the CDR3 is TGTGCCAGCAGTCGAAGGACAGGTCATAGCAATCAGCCCCAGCATTTT.

V usage is TRBV15 and J usage is TRBJ1-3, with D uncertain. The germline V gene has CDR1 LNHNV and CDR2 YYDKDF (reference sequence). The CDR3 runs 14 residues. The V gene lost 1 base and the J gene lost 6 bases, with 10 bases spanning the gap. The CDR3 protein is CATSRGSNPNTIYF. DNA for the CDR3: TGTGCCACCAGCAGAGGGTCTAACCCAAACACCATATATTTT. Supplemented by reference TRBV15 and TRBJ1-3, the full variable domain reads DAMVIQNPRYQVTQFGKPVTLSCSQTLNHNVMYWYQQKSSQAPKLLFHYYDKDFNNEADTPDNFQSRRPNTSFCFLDIRSPGLGDTAMYLCATSRGSNPNTIYFGEGSWLTVV.

The chain uses TRBV28 and TRBJ1-5; 8 bases are a match to TRBD1. The J segment lost 7 bases and the V segment lost 1 base, leaving 9 bases of the junction unmatched. The CDR3 extends over 16 amino acids. Germline CDR1 reads MDHEN; CDR2 reads SYDVKM. CDR3 region: CASSLFRDRGGQPQHF. The CDR3 DNA reads as TGTGCCAGCAGTTTATTTAGAGACAGGGGAGGACAGCCCCAGCATTTT.

The chain carries TRBV5-1 and TRBJ1-4; TRBD1 is a possible D gene (6 bases). V lost 4 bases, J lost 5 bases, and 12 bases lay in between. The germline V gene encodes CDR1 SGHRS and CDR2 YFSETQ. The CDR3 totals 14 residues. The CDR3 nucleotides read TGCGCCAGCAGCCTTCAGGGGCCCAATGAAAAACTGTTTTTT. This sequence encodes CASSLQGPNEKLFF.

The V call is TRBV3-1 (or the pseudogene TRBV3-2), the J call TRBJ2-2; D remains unclear. Trimming took off 3 bases at V and 0 bases at J, with 8 bases between the two ends. The CDR3 runs 15 residues. CDR1 is LGHDT, CDR2 YNNKEL, per germline (reference sequence). This CDR3 reads CASSHLTANTGELFF. The CDR3 DNA reads TGTGCCAGCAGCCACCTTACAGCGAACACCGGGGAGCTGTTTTTT.

The rearrangement links TRBV15 to TRBJ2-7; 7 bases match TRBD1. This CDR3 is 14 amino acids long. Germline V lookup: CDR1 LNHNV, CDR2 YYDKDF (reference sequence). V trimming: 4 bases; J trimming: 3 bases; junction bases outside the gene matches: 6. This CDR3 is CATSTRQGVYEQYF. The CDR3, as DNA: TGTGCCACCAGCACGCGGCAGGGGGTCTACGAGCAGTACTTC.

In DNA form, the CDR3 reads TGTGCCAGCAGCTTAGTAGGTGGAGACAGGCTTGGCTACACCTTC. It specifies CASSLVGGDRLGYTF. The genes are TRBV7-9 and TRBJ1-2; D may be TRBD1 (6 bases). V lost 1 base to trimming and J lost 7 bases, with 16 bases between them. The CDR3 consists of 15 residues. The V gene's germline CDR1 is SEHNR and CDR2 FQNEAQ (reference sequence).

The table lists this clone with a count of one. V is TRBV5-4 and J is TRBJ1-3, with a possible D match to TRBD1 (5 bases). This CDR3 has 14 amino acids. Germline V lookup: CDR1 SGHNT, CDR2 YYREEE (reference sequence). Deletions cut 0 bases from V and 8 bases from J, with 12 bases between. The CDR3 loop is CASSLASREDTIYF. Written as DNA, the CDR3 is TGTGCCAGCAGCTTGGCGAGCAGGGAGGACACCATATATTTT. The variable domain in full, with the rest retrieved from reference TRBV5-4 and TRBJ1-3, is ETGVTQSPTHLIKTRGQQVTLRCSSQSGHNTVSWYQQALGQGPQFIFQYYREEENGRGNFPPRFSGLQFPNYSSELNVNALELDDSALYLCASSLASREDTIYFGEGSWLTVV.

The V and J genes are TRBV19 and TRBJ2-2; D remains unclear. CDR3 length: 15 amino acids. Germline CDR1 LNHDA, CDR2 SQIVND (reference sequence). The V end was cut by 3 bases, the J end by 2 bases, with 10 bases between. For the CDR3, the DNA is TGTGCCAGTAGTATCAGTACAGCTAACACCGGGGAGCTGTTTTTT. Translation: CASSISTANTGELFF.

This CDR3 is CASSSNPGGRNEQFF. The CDR3 coding sequence is TGTGCCAGCAGTTCCAACCCGGGGGGGAGGAATGAGCAGTTCTTC. The gene calls are TRBV11-2 and TRBJ2-1, with 8 nucleotides matching TRBD2. Germline V lookup: CDR1 SGHAT, CDR2 FQNNGV. The V segment lost 6 bases and the J segment 7 bases; nucleotides outside the gene matches: 11. The length of the CDR3 is 15 residues.

The rearrangement links TRBV6-6 to TRBJ2-1; TRBD2 agrees at 12 bases. Germline V lookup: CDR1 MNHNY, CDR2 SVGAGI (reference sequence). This CDR3 region has 16 residues. Trimming at V came to 6 bases and at J to 4 bases, leaving 7 bases not matched to a gene. This CDR3 is CASRVTSGSLYNEQFF. In DNA form, the CDR3 reads TGTGCCAGCAGGGTGACTAGCGGGAGCCTTTACAATGAGCAGTTCTTC.

The chain has TRBV5-1 and TRBJ1-4; 8 bases map to TRBD1. J gave up 2 bases and V 4 bases, and 13 bases lay outside the gene matches. The CDR3 covers 18 residues. Germline V lookup: CDR1 SGHRS, CDR2 YFSETQ. The CDR3 DNA sequence: TGCGCCAGCAGCCCCGGACAGGGAGGGGTATCGACTAATGAAAAACTGTTTTTT. It is translated as CASSPGQGGVSTNEKLFF.

Remarks on this clone: The same CDR3 also results from other DNA sequences found in this sample. The chain joins TRBV12-5 to TRBJ1-2, with 10 bases fitting TRBD1. J lost 6 bases, V lost 3 bases, and 1 base had no gene match. In germline, CDR1 is LGHNT, CDR2 FRNRAP. This CDR3 spans 13 amino acids. The CDR3 loop is CASGFGTGDGYTF. In DNA, the CDR3 is TGTGCTAGTGGTTTCGGGACAGGGGATGGCTACACCTTC. Supplemented by reference TRBV12-5 and TRBJ1-2, the full variable domain reads DARVTQTPRHKVTEMGQEVTMRCQPILGHNTVFWYRQTMMQGLELLAYFRNRAPLDDSGMPKDRFSAEMPDATLATLKIQPSEPRDSAVYFCASGFGTGDGYTFGSGTRLTVV.

The chain couples TRBV19 to TRBJ2-1; tentatively, D is TRBD2 (6 bases). Trimming stripped 6 bases from V and 5 bases from J, with 11 bases between. The germline V gene encodes CDR1 LNHDA and CDR2 SQIVND (reference sequence). This CDR3 spans 13 amino acids. Here the CDR3 DNA reads TGTGCCAGTAGCTCCGGGACTCACAATGAGCAGTTCTTC. This sequence encodes CASSSGTHNEQFF.

The rearrangement links TRBV5-6 to TRBJ1-2, with 9 bases lining up with TRBD1. Trimming removed 3 bases from V and 8 bases from J; junction bases left unmatched: 5. CDR3 length: 13 amino acids. In germline, CDR1 is SGHDT, CDR2 YYEEEE. The CDR3: CASSWTGVLGYTF. CDR3 coding DNA: TGTGCCAGCAGCTGGACAGGGGTACTCGGCTACACCTTC.

The CDR3, as DNA: TGTGCCAGCAGCCGTCAACAGGAGGGGCAGTACTTC. Its translation: CASSRQQEGQYF. The gene calls are TRBV3-1 (or the pseudogene TRBV3-2) and TRBJ2-7, with D maybe TRBD2 (6 bases). The CDR3 extends over 12 amino acids. Germline CDR1 reads LGHDT; CDR2 reads YNNKEL (reference sequence). V lost 4 bases to trimming and J lost 9 bases, with 13 bases between them.

V is TRBV28 and J is TRBJ2-3; possibly TRBD1 for D (6 bases). Germline V gene data show CDR1 as MDHEN and CDR2 as SYDVKM. The CDR3 consists of 14 residues. V lost 2 bases, J lost 2 bases, and 8 bases lay in between. The CDR3 DNA is TGTGCCAGCAGTTTACAGGGGCCCACAGATACGCAGTATTTT. Its protein product is CASSLQGPTDTQYF.

The chain is built from TRBV10-1 and TRBJ2-3; weak D call: TRBD1 (8 bases). Trimming pared 5 bases from V and 8 bases from J, leaving 14 bases between. The CDR3 extends over 13 amino acids. CDR1 WNHNN and CDR2 SYGVQD come from the germline V gene (reference sequence). CDR3 nucleotides: TGCGCCAGCAGTTTACAGGGGGAGGGTACGCAGTATTTT. Translation: CASSLQGEGTQYF.

The chain combines TRBV5-4 with TRBJ2-5; D perhaps matches TRBD2 (6 bases). Germline CDR1 reads SGHNT; CDR2 reads YYREEE (reference sequence). Trimming left V 4 bases short and J 4 bases short, with 17 bases between. The CDR3 is 15 residues long. The DNA for the CDR3 is TGTGCCAGCAGCCCTGATGCGGGACCAGGAGAGACCCAGTACTTC. Protein product: CASSPDAGPGETQYF.

V usage is TRBV5-6 and J usage is TRBJ1-4; maybe TRBD1 (6 bases). Germline CDR1 SGHDT, CDR2 YYEEEE. V was shortened by 4 bases and J by 5 bases, with 24 bases between the two germline ends. This CDR3 spans 18 amino acids. This CDR3 reads CASSRLGGPSMNNEKLFF. In DNA form, the CDR3 reads TGTGCCAGCAGCAGATTAGGGGGACCCTCGATGAACAATGAAAAACTGTTTTTT.

The chain couples TRBV9 to TRBJ1-2; D not certain. V gave up 3 bases and J gave up 4 bases, with 4 bases separating them. CDR3 length equals 11 residues. Germline CDR1 is SGDLS and CDR2 is YYNGEE. The DNA for the CDR3 is TGTGCCAGCAGCGGTCTCTATGGCTACACCTTC. It codes for CASSGLYGYTF.

The chain employs TRBV30 and TRBJ1-2, with 10 bases lining up with TRBD1. The germline CDR1 and CDR2 sequences are GTSNPN and SVGIG (reference sequence). CDR3 size: 15 residues. V was clipped by 0 bases and J by 8 bases; unmatched bases: 9. This CDR3 is CAWSVQRQGARGYTF. CDR3 DNA sequence: TGTGCCTGGAGTGTACAAAGACAGGGGGCGCGCGGCTACACCTTC.